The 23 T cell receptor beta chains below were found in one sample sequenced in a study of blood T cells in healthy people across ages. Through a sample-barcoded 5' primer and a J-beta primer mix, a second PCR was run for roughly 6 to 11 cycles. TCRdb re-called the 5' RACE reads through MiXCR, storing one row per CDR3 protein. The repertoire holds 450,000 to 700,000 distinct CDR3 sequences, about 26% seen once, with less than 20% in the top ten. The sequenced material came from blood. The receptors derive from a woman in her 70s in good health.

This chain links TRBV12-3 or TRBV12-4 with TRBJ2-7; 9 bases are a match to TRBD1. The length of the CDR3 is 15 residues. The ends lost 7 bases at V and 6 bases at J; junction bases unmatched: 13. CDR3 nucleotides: TGTGCCAGCAAGGAGGGGACAGGGCCCTCTCGCGAGCAGTACTTC. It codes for CASKEGTGPSREQYF.

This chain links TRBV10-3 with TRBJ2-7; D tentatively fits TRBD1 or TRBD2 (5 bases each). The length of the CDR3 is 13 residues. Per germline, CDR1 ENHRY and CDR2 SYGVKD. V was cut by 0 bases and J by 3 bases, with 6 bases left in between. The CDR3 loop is CAISESGRYEQYF. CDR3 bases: TGTGCCATCAGTGAGTCGGGACGCTACGAGCAGTACTTC.

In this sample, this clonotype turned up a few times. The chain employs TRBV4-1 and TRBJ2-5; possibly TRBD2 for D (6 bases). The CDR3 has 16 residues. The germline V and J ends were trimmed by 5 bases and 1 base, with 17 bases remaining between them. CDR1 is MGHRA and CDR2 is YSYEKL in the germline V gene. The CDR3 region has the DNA TGCGCCAGCAGCTCAGTTTACGGGGGACCCCAAGAGACCCAGTACTTC. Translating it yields CASSSVYGGPQETQYF.

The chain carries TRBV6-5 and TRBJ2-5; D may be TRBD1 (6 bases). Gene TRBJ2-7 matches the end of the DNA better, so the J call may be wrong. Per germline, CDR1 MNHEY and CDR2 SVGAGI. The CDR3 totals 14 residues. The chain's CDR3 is CASSSVGGSYEQYF. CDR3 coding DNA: TGTGCCAGCAGTTCGGTAGGGGGTTCCTACGAGCAGTACTTC.

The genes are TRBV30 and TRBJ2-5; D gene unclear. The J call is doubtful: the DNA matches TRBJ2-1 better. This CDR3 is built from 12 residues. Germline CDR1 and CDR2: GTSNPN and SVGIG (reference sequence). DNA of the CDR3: TGTGCCTGGAGTGTTTCTTTCTATGAGCAGTTCTTC. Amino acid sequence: CAWSVSFYEQFF.

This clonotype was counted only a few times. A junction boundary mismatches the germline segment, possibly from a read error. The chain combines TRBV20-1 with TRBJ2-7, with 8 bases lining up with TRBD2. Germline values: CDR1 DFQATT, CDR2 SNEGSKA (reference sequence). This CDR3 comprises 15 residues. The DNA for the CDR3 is TGCAGTGCTAGAGGGGGAGCGGGGGACCCCTACGGGCAGTACTTC. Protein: CSARGGAGDPYGQYF.

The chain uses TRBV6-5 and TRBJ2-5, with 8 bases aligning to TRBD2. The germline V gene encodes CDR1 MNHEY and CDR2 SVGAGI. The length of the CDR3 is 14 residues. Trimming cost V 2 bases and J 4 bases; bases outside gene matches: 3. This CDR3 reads CASSYVAGGETQYF. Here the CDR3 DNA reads TGTGCCAGCAGTTACGTGGCGGGGGGAGAGACCCAGTACTTC.

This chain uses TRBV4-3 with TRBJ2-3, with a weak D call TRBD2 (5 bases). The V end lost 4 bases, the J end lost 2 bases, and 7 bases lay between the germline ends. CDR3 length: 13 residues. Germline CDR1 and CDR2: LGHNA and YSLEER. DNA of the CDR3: TGCGCCAGCAGCCCGGACTTCACAGATACGCAGTATTTT. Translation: CASSPDFTDTQYF.

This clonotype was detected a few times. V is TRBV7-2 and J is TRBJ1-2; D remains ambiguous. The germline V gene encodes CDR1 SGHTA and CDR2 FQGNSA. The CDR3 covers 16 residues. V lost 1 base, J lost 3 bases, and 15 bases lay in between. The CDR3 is CASSLVPQPSYYGYTF. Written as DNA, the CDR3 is TGTGCCAGCAGCTTAGTCCCACAGCCTAGCTACTATGGCTACACCTTC. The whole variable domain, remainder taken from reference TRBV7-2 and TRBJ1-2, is GAGVSQSPSNKVTEKGKDVELRCDPISGHTALYWYRQSLGQGLEFLIYFQGNSAPDKSGLPSDRFSAERTGGSVSTLTIQRTQQEDSAVYLCASSLVPQPSYYGYTFGSGTRLTVV.

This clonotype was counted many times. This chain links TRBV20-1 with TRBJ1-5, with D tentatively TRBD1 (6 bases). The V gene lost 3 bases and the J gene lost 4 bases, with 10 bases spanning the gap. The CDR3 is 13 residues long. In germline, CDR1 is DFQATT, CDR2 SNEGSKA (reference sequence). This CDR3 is CSARGHPNQPQHF. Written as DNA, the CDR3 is TGCAGTGCTAGGGGACACCCAAATCAGCCCCAGCATTTT.

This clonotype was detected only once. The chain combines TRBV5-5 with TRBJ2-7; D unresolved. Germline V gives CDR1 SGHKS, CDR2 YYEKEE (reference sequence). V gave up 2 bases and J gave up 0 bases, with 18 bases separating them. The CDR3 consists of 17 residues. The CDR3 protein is CASSLTLIGFVSYEQYF. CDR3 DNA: TGTGCCAGCAGCTTAACCCTTATTGGATTCGTCTCCTACGAGCAGTACTTC.

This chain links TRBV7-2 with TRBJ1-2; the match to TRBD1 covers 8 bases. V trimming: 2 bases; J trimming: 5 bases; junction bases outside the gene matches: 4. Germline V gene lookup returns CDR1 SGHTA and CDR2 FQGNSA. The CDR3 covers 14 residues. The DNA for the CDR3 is TGTGCCAGCAGCTTAAGGGGACAGGTTTATGGCTACACCTTC. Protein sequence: CASSLRGQVYGYTF.

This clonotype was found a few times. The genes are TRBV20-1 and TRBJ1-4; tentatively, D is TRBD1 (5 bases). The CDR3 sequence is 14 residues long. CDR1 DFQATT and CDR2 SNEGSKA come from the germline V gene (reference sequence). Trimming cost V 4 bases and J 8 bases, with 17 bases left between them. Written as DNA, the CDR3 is TGCAGTGCTACACAGGACGGGCCAGGGGAAAAACTGTTTTTT. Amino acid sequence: CSATQDGPGEKLFF.

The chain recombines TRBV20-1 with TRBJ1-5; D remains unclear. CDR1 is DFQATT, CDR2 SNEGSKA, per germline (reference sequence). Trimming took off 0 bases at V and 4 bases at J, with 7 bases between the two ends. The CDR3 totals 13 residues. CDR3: CSAREGSNQPQHF. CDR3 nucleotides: TGCAGTGCTAGAGAGGGATCAAATCAGCCCCAGCATTTT.

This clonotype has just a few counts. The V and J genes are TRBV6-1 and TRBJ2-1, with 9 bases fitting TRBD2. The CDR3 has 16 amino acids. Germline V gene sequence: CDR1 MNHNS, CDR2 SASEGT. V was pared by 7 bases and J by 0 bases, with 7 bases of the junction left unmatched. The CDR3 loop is CASKGEAGGSYNEQFF. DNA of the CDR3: TGTGCCAGCAAAGGAGAAGCGGGGGGCTCCTACAATGAGCAGTTCTTC.

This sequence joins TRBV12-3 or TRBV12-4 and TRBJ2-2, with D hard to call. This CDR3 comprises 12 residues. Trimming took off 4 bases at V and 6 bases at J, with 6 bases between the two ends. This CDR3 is CASSSHPGELFF. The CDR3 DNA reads TGTGCCAGCAGTTCCCATCCCGGGGAGCTGTTTTTT.

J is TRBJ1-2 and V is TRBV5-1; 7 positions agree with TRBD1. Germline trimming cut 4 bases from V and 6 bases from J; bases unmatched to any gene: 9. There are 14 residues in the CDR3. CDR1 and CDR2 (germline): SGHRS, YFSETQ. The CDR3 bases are TGCGCCAGCAGCACACGGACAGGTTCGAATGGCTACACCTTC. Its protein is CASSTRTGSNGYTF. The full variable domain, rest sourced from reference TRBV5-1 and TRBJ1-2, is KAGVTQTPRYLIKTRGQQVTLSCSPISGHRSVSWYQQTPGQGLQFLFEYFSETQRNKGNFPGRFSGRQFSNSRSEMNVSTLELGDSALYLCASSTRTGSNGYTFGSGTRLTVV.

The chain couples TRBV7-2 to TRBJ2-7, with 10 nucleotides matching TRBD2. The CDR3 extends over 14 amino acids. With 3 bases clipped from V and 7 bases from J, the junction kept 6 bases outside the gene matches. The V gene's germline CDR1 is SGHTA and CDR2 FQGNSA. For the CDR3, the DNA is TGTGCCAGCAGCTTGACTAGCGGGTTAGGGGAGCAGTACTTC. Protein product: CASSLTSGLGEQYF. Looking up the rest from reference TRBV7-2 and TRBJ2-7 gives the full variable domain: GAGVSQSPSNKVTEKGKDVELRCDPISGHTALYWYRQSLGQGLEFLIYFQGNSAPDKSGLPSDRFSAERTGGSVSTLTIQRTQQEDSAVYLCASSLTSGLGEQYFGPGTRLTVT.

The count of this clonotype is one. As DNA, the CDR3 is TGTGCCAGTAGTCCCGCCGGGGGGGGCTCCTATAATTCACCCCTCCACTTT. Translation gives CASSPAGGGSYNSPLHF. The chain employs TRBV19 and TRBJ1-6; possible D gene TRBD1, 5 bases. Trimming left V 5 bases short and J 0 bases short, with 14 bases between. CDR3 length: 17 residues. Germline V gene data show CDR1 as LNHDA and CDR2 as SQIVND (reference sequence).

CDR3 protein: CASNQGVLSVYGYTF. The CDR3 nucleotides read TGTGCCAGCAACCAGGGGGTTTTATCGGTCTATGGCTACACCTTC. This chain joins TRBV12-3 or TRBV12-4 and TRBJ1-2, with TRBD1 matching over 7 bases. The ends lost 7 bases at V and 4 bases at J; junction bases unmatched: 12. The CDR3 has 15 residues.

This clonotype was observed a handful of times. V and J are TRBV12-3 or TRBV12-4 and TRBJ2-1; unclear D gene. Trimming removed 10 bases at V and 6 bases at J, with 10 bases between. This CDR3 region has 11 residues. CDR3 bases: TGTGCCACCCGCCGGACCAATGAGCAGTTCTTC. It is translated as CATRRTNEQFF.

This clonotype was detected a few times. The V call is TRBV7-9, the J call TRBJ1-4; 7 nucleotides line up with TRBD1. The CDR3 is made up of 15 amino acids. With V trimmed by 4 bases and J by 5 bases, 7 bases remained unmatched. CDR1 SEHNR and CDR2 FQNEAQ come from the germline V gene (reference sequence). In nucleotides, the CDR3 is TGTGCCAGCAGCTCTTTGGGACAGCCCAATGAAAAACTGTTTTTT. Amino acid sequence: CASSSLGQPNEKLFF.

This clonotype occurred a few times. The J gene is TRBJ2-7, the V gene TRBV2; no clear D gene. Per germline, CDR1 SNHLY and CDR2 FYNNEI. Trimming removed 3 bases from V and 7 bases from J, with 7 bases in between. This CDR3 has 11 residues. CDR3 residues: CASSEQWEQYF. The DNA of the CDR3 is TGTGCCAGCAGTGAGCAGTGGGAGCAGTACTTC. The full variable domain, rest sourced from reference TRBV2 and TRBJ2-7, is EPEVTQTPSHQVTQMGQEVILRCVPISNHLYFYWYRQILGQKVEFLVSFYNNEISEKSEIFDDQFSVERPDGSNFTLKIRSTKLEDSAMYFCASSEQWEQYFGPGTRLTVT.